The 8 T cell receptor beta chains reported below all come from one sample, sequenced in a study of graft-versus-host responses after intestinal transplantation. Their antigen targets remain unknown. Generated by immunoSEQ multiplex PCR, the TCRdb table keeps only in-frame clones and is missing some. The data contain 75,000 to 95,000 clones, about 93% of them singletons. The material was unstimulated CD8+ T cells sorted from spleen or lymph node cells, obtained before intestinal transplant. Receptors were obtained from a human donor who received an intestinal transplant.

CDR3: CASSQGLAENTGELFF. CDR3 nucleotide sequence: TGCGCCAGCAGCCAGGGACTAGCGGAGAACACCGGGGAGCTGTTTTTT. This chain connects TRBV4-3 to TRBJ2-2; 11 bases are a match to TRBD2. V shed 3 bases, J shed 1 base, and the junction held 1 base outside the gene matches. Germline CDR1 and CDR2: LGHNA and YSLEER. This CDR3 contains 16 residues.

The chain carries TRBV7-9 and TRBJ2-5; 10 bases map to TRBD2. With 3 bases clipped from V and 0 bases from J, the junction kept 4 bases outside the gene matches. The germline gives CDR1 SEHNR, CDR2 FQNEAQ (reference sequence). This CDR3 is built from 16 residues. In nucleotides, the CDR3 is TGTGCCAGCAGCTTGTCCGGGACTAGCGACCAAGAGACCCAGTACTTC. It yields the protein CASSLSGTSDQETQYF.

The V and J genes are TRBV19 and TRBJ1-1; TRBD1 is a possible D gene (6 bases). With 3 bases removed from V and 5 bases from J, the gap between germline ends came to 16 bases. CDR3 size: 15 residues. The germline V gene encodes CDR1 LNHDA and CDR2 SQIVND (reference sequence). The chain's CDR3 is CASSIINREGTEAFF. Here the CDR3 DNA reads TGTGCCAGTAGTATTATCAACAGGGAAGGGACTGAAGCTTTCTTT.

The J gene is TRBJ2-2, the V gene TRBV27, with 7 nucleotides matching TRBD1. Per germline, CDR1 MNHEY and CDR2 SMNVEV (reference sequence). The CDR3 spans 17 residues. J gave up 2 bases and V 6 bases, and 12 bases lay outside the gene matches. Written as DNA, the CDR3 is TGTGCCAGCAGCTATACAGGGGTCCAAATTAACACCGGGGAGCTGTTTTTT. It translates to CASSYTGVQINTGELFF.

The CDR3 coding sequence is TGCGCCAGCAGCCAAGTTGGAGCAGGCGGGAGTGACAATGAGCAGTTCTTC. Translating it yields CASSQVGAGGSDNEQFF. This chain links TRBV4-3 with TRBJ2-1; 7 nucleotides line up with TRBD2. CDR3 length equals 17 residues. After removal of 1 base from V and 5 bases from J, the junction contained 11 bases not matched to a gene. Germline V gene sequence: CDR1 LGHNA, CDR2 YSLEER.

This clone occurred once. The chain employs TRBV10-3 and TRBJ2-2; D not certain. Trimming shortened V by 4 bases and J by 2 bases, and 14 bases separated the two germline ends. The CDR3 consists of 16 residues. Germline values: CDR1 ENHRY, CDR2 SYGVKD. CDR3 coding DNA: TGTGCCATCAGTGGATTGCCACAGAGAAACACCGGGGAGCTGTTTTTT. Translation gives CAISGLPQRNTGELFF.

The chain is built from TRBV7-7 and TRBJ2-6; no clear D gene. Trimming shortened V by 5 bases and J by 9 bases, and 26 bases separated the two germline ends. The CDR3 covers 18 residues. Germline V lookup: CDR1 SSHAT, CDR2 FNYEAQ (reference sequence). CDR3 residues: CASSERVVPQSRVNVLTF. The CDR3 coding sequence is TGTGCCAGCAGCGAACGCGTAGTGCCACAAAGTCGGGTCAACGTCCTGACTTTC.

The chain links TRBV19 to TRBJ2-5; 12 bases fit TRBD1. The J call is uncertain, as TRBJ2-7 better fits the DNA end. The V gene's germline CDR1 is LNHDA and CDR2 SQIVND (reference sequence). The CDR3 length is 17 residues. CDR3 coding DNA: TGTGCCACCTCCCCGGGACAGGGGGCAGAATATCCTTACGAGCAGTACTTC. Translation: CATSPGQGAEYPYEQYF.